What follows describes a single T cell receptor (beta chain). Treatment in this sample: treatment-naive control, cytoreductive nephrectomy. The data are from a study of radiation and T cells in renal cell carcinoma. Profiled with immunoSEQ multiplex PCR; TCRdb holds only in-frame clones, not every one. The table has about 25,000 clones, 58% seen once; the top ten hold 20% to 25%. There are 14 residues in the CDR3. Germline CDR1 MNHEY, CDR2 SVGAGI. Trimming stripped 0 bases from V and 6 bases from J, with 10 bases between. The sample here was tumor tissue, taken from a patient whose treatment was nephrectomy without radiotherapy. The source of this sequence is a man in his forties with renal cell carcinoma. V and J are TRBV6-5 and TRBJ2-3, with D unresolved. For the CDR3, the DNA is TGTGCCAGCAGTTACTCGGTGAGGTTGGATACGCAGTATTTT. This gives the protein CASSYSVRLDTQYF.